These 14 T cell receptor beta chains came from one sample sequenced in a study of cytomegalovirus exposure and HLA in healthy donors. Vbeta (60) and Jbeta (13) primers were used in the PCR. Generated by immunoSEQ multiplex PCR, the TCRdb table keeps only in-frame clones and is missing some. The sample table sets out tens of thousands of clones. Sequences were obtained from PBMCs. These receptors all stem from a girl aged 5-17 years in good health and CMV-seropositive.

The V and J genes are TRBV11-2 and TRBJ2-7; 9 nucleotides match TRBD1. Per the germline V gene, CDR1 is SGHAT and CDR2 is FQNNGV. This CDR3 is built from 18 residues. V dropped 1 base and J dropped 3; count of bases not matched to a gene: 13. CDR3 region: CASSLGLWGQGGNYEQYV. The CDR3 DNA follows: TGTGCCAGCAGCTTAGGCCTTTGGGGACAGGGAGGTAACTACGAGCAGTACGTC.

The chain recombines TRBV11-2 with TRBJ1-2; 8 positions match TRBD1. J was trimmed by 4 bases and V by 4 bases; bases with no gene match: 2. CDR3 length: 13 amino acids. Germline V CDR1 and CDR2: SGHAT, FQNNGV. CDR3 sequence reads: CASSYDRGYGYTF. CDR3 nucleotide sequence: TGTGCCAGCAGCTACGACAGGGGCTATGGCTACACCTTC.

This chain joins TRBV5-4 and TRBJ2-1, with 9 bases aligning to TRBD2. The CDR3 is 16 amino acids. With 4 bases clipped from V and 7 bases from J, the junction kept 12 bases outside the gene matches. CDR1 is SGHNT and CDR2 is YYREEE in the germline V gene (reference sequence). The CDR3 reads CASSLGVRGGPNEQFF. As DNA, the CDR3 is TGTGCCAGCAGCCTGGGGGTGCGGGGGGGCCCGAATGAGCAGTTCTTC.

V gene TRBV5-1 combines with J gene TRBJ1-2; TRBD1 matches 7 bases. Germline V gene lookup returns CDR1 SGHRS and CDR2 YFSETQ. With 3 bases clipped from V and 2 bases from J, the junction kept 4 bases outside the gene matches. The CDR3 has 14 residues. CDR3: CASSSGQANYGYTF. CDR3 DNA sequence: TGCGCCAGCAGCTCCGGACAGGCAAACTATGGCTACACCTTC.

This chain links TRBV15 with TRBJ2-3; 7 bases match TRBD2. There are 17 residues in the CDR3. J was trimmed by 2 bases and V by 4 bases; bases with no gene match: 12. Germline V gene data show CDR1 as LNHNV and CDR2 as YYDKDF (reference sequence). CDR3 sequence reads: CATSTEVKAGITDTQYF. CDR3 nucleotide sequence: TGTGCCACCAGCACGGAGGTTAAAGCGGGGATCACAGATACGCAGTATTTT.

This chain links TRBV29-1 with TRBJ1-1, with unresolved D. The CDR3 is 13 residues long. Deletions cut 4 bases from V and 1 base from J, with 10 bases between. Per germline, CDR1 SQVTM and CDR2 ANQGSEA. CDR3 nucleotides: TGCAGCGTTGGAGGGATCCAGAACACTGAAGCTTTCTTT. Residues: CSVGGIQNTEAFF.

This chain links TRBV5-1 with TRBJ1-6, with D possibly matching TRBD1 (5 bases). Trimming cost V 2 bases and J 8 bases, with 17 bases left between them. Germline V gives CDR1 SGHRS, CDR2 YFSETQ. The CDR3 length is 16 residues. The CDR3: CASSFSVAGPDSPLHF. In DNA, the CDR3 is TGCGCCAGCAGCTTTTCGGTAGCAGGGCCGGATTCACCCCTCCACTTT.

The chain couples TRBV6-5 to TRBJ1-2; no firm D call. The CDR3 is 16 residues long. V was cut by 0 bases and J by 1 base, with 12 bases left in between. CDR1 is MNHEY, CDR2 SVGAGI, per germline. The CDR3 region is CASSYSVGSINYGYTF. The CDR3 nucleotides read TGTGCCAGCAGTTACTCGGTGGGCTCAATTAACTATGGCTACACCTTC.

V usage is TRBV18 and J usage is TRBJ2-2; D might be TRBD1 (5 bases). CDR3 size: 15 residues. Germline loops: CDR1 KGHSH, CDR2 LQKENI. V dropped 6 bases and J dropped 0 bases, with 11 bases sitting between them. Here the CDR3 DNA reads TGTGCCAGCTCTACGACAGAAGCGAACACCGGGGAGCTGTTTTTT. This sequence encodes CASSTTEANTGELFF.

CDR3 sequence reads: CASSQDWERVSSYNEQFF. CDR3 nucleotide sequence: TGCGCCAGCAGCCAAGATTGGGAGCGGGTTTCCTCCTACAATGAGCAGTTCTTC. The J gene is TRBJ2-1, the V gene TRBV4-3; maybe TRBD2 (6 bases). The V gene's germline CDR1 is LGHNA and CDR2 YSLEER. The CDR3 covers 18 residues. V lost 0 bases and J 0 bases, leaving 15 bases between the germline ends.

The J gene is TRBJ2-1, the V gene TRBV5-5; D not certain. The CDR3 has 16 amino acids. V lost 1 base and J 7 bases, leaving 18 bases between the germline ends. Germline CDR1 is SGHKS and CDR2 is YYEKEE (reference sequence). In nucleotides, the CDR3 is TGTGCCAGCAGCTTGTTAGAACGGAGTTTGCTAAATGAGCAGTTCTTC. It yields the protein CASSLLERSLLNEQFF. Together with reference TRBV5-5 and TRBJ2-1, the CDR3 gives the full variable domain: DAGVTQSPTHLIKTRGQQVTLRCSPISGHKSVSWYQQVLGQGPQFIFQYYEKEERGRGNFPDRFSARQFPNYSSELNVNALLLGDSALYLCASSLLERSLLNEQFFGPGTRLTVL.

This sequence joins TRBV4-3 and TRBJ1-5; the D is unclear. With 1 base removed from V and 5 bases from J, the gap between germline ends came to 12 bases. The CDR3 consists of 15 residues. Germline V gene data show CDR1 as LGHNA and CDR2 as YSLEER. The CDR3 nucleotides read TGCGCCAGCAGCCAAGTCTACGGAGTACATCAGCCCCAGCATTTT. Protein product: CASSQVYGVHQPQHF.

This chain uses TRBV19 with TRBJ1-1, with TRBD1 matching over 8 bases. The CDR3 runs 16 residues. Germline loops: CDR1 LNHDA, CDR2 SQIVND (reference sequence). With 3 bases clipped from V and 1 base from J, the junction kept 7 bases outside the gene matches. The CDR3 loop is CASSIPQGGRNTEAFF. CDR3 in DNA: TGTGCCAGTAGTATTCCACAGGGGGGGAGGAACACTGAAGCTTTCTTT.

This chain joins TRBV11-2 and TRBJ1-1; a possible D gene is TRBD1 (5 bases). CDR3 length equals 13 residues. The V and J ends lost 5 bases and 5 bases respectively, with 12 bases between them. Germline CDR1 SGHAT, CDR2 FQNNGV. This chain's CDR3 is CASSTAPGTEAFF. For the CDR3, the DNA is TGTGCCAGCAGCACAGCGCCAGGGACTGAAGCTTTCTTT.